Each of the 5 T cell receptor beta chains below was sequenced from the same sample in a study of blood T cell repertoires in COVID-19. Libraries were prepared by immunoSEQ multiplex PCR; TCRdb keeps only in-frame clonotypes and omits some of them. The sample carries some 300,000 clones, more than 75% recorded once. The sample taken for sequencing was PBMCs or T cells enriched from blood (not recorded which). The source of these receptors is a man under 40 who had recovered from COVID-19.

CDR3 residues: CASSQDSSAAPRGNTIYF. CDR3 DNA: TGCGCCAGCAGCCAAGATTCCTCAGCCGCGCCGAGGGGAAACACCATATATTTT. V and J are TRBV4-1 and TRBJ1-3, with D uncertain. Per germline, CDR1 MGHRA and CDR2 YSYEKL. The CDR3 extends over 18 amino acids. The ends were cut back, 0 bases at V and 4 bases at J, with 19 bases in the middle.

The gene calls are TRBV19 and TRBJ2-7; no clear D. CDR1 is LNHDA, CDR2 SQIVND, per germline (reference sequence). Trimming pared 9 bases from V and 6 bases from J, leaving 12 bases between. CDR3 length: 11 amino acids. DNA for the CDR3: TGTGCCAGGTGGGCGTATGGCGAGCAGTACTTC. Its protein is CARWAYGEQYF. The entire variable domain, with the rest obtained from reference TRBV19 and TRBJ2-7, is as follows: DGGITQSPKYLFRKEGQNVTLSCEQNLNHDAMYWYRQDPGQGLRLIYYSQIVNDFQKGDIAEGYSVSREKKESFPLTVTSAQKNPTAFYLCARWAYGEQYFGPGTRLTVT.

The CDR3 protein is CSVEAGQGSGYTF. The CDR3 DNA follows: TGCAGCGTTGAAGCGGGACAGGGGAGTGGCTACACCTTC. This chain uses TRBV29-1 with TRBJ1-2; 10 bases map to TRBD1. The CDR3 is 13 residues long. The V gene end was trimmed by 1 base and the J gene end by 7 bases; junction bases not matched to a gene: 3. Looked up from germline, CDR1 is SQVTM and CDR2 is ANQGSEA.

The rearrangement links TRBV30 to TRBJ1-1; 8 nucleotides line up with TRBD1. Germline CDR1 is GTSNPN and CDR2 is SVGIG (reference sequence). CDR3 size: 12 residues. Losses at the gene ends were 2 bases for V and 8 bases for J; bases not matched to a gene: 4. Written as DNA, the CDR3 is TGTGCCTGGAGTAAGAGACAGGGGGAAGCTTTCTTT. Translating gives CAWSKRQGEAFF. The full variable domain, rest sourced from reference TRBV30 and TRBJ1-1, is SQTIHQWPATLVQPVGSPLSLECTVEGTSNPNLYWYRQAAGRGLQLLFYSVGIGQISSEVPQNLSASRPQDRQFILSSKKLLLSDSGFYLCAWSKRQGEAFFGQGTRLTVV.

The V call is TRBV30, the J call TRBJ2-1; tentatively, D is TRBD1 (6 bases). CDR1 and CDR2 from the germline V gene are GTSNPN and SVGIG (reference sequence). Trimming removed 0 bases from V and 1 base from J, with 10 bases in between. The CDR3 is 15 residues long. The CDR3 here is CAWSVHQGSYNEQFF. The DNA of the CDR3 is TGTGCCTGGAGTGTACACCAGGGGTCCTACAATGAGCAGTTCTTC.